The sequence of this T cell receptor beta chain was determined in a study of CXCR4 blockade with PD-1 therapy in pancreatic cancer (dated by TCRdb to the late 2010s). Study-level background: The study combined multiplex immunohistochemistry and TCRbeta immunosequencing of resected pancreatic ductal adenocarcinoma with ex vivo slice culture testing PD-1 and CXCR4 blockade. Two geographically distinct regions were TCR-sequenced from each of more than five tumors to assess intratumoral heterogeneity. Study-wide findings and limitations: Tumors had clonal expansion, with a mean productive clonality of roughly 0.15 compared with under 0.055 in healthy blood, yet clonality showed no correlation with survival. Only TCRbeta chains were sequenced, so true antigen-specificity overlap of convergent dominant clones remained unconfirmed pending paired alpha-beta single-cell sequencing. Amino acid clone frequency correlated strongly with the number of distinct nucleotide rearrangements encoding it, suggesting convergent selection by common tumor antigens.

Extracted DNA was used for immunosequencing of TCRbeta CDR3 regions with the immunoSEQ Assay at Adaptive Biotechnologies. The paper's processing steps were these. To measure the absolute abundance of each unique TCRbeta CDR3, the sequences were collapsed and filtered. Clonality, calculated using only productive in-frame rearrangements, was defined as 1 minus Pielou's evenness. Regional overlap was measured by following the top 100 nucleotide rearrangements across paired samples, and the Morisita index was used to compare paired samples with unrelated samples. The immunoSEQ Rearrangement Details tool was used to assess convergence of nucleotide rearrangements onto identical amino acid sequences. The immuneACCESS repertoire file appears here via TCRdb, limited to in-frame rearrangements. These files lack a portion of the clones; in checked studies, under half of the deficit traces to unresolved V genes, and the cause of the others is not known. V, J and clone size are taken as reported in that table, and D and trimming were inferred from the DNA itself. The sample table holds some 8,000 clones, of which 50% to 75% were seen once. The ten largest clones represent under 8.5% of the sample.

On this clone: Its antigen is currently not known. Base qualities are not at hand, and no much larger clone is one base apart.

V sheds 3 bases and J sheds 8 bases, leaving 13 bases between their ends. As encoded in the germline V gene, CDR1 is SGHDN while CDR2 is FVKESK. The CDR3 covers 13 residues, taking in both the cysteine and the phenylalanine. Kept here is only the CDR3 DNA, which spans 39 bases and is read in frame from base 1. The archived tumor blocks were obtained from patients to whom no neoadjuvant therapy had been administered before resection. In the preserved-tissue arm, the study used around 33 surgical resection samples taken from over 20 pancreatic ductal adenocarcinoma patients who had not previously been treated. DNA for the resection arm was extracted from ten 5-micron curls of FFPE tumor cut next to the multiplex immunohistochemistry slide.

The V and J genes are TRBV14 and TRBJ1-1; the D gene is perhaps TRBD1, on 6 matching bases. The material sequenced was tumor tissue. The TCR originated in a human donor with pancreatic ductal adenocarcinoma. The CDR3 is CASSQQVRGEAFF. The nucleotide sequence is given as TGTGCCAGCAGCCAGCAAGTCAGGGGAGAAGCTTTCTTT.